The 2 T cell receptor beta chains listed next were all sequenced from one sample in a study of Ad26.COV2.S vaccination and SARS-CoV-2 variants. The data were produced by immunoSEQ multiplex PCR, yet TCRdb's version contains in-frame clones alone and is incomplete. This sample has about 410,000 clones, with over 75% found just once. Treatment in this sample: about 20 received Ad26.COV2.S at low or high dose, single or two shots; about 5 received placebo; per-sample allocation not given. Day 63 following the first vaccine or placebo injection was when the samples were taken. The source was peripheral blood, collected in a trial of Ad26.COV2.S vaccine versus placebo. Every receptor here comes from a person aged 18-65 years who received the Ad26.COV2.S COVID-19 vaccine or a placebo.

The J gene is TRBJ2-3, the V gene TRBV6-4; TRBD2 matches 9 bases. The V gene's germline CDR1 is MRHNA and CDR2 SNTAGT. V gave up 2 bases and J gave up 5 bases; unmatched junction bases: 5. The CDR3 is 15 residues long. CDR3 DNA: TGTGCCAGCAGTGACGAGGCGGGAGGGCAAGATACGCAGTATTTT. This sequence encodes CASSDEAGGQDTQYF.

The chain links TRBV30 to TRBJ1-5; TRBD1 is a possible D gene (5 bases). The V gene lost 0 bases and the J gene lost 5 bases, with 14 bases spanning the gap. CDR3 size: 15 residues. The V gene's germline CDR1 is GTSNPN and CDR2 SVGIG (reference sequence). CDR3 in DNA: TGTGCCTGGAGTGTACGGGGCAGGGATTATCAGCCCCAGCATTTT. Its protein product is CAWSVRGRDYQPQHF.